One and the same sample provided the 22 T cell receptor beta chains below, sequenced in a study of blood T cell repertoires in COVID-19. The protocol was immunoSEQ multiplex PCR, while the TCRdb copy is restricted to in-frame clones and leaves out a portion. The sample lists roughly 300,000 clones, approximately 84% occurring once. Sequenced: PBMCs or T cells enriched from blood (not recorded which). These receptors came from a man younger than 45 who had recovered from COVID-19.

On this clone itself: Other DNA sequences in the same sample also yield this CDR3. The chain is built from TRBV5-1 and TRBJ2-7; D is ambiguous. CDR1 and CDR2 (germline): SGHRS, YFSETQ. This CDR3 comprises 12 residues. Deletions cut 0 bases from V and 4 bases from J, with 5 bases between. CDR3 region: CASSLGAYEQYF. The CDR3 coding sequence is TGCGCCAGCAGCTTGGGGGCATACGAGCAGTACTTC.

The chain links TRBV13 to TRBJ2-5; TRBD2 matches 10 bases. Trimming at V came to 3 bases and at J to 5 bases, leaving 24 bases not matched to a gene. This CDR3 has 21 residues. The germline gives CDR1 PRHDT, CDR2 FYEKMQ (reference sequence). The CDR3 spells CASSFGLGPRTSGDPRETQYF. The CDR3 coding sequence is TGTGCCAGCAGCTTTGGGTTGGGTCCCAGGACTAGCGGAGATCCGCGGGAGACCCAGTACTTC.

V gene TRBV11-2 combines with J gene TRBJ2-3; 13 positions match TRBD2. V dropped 4 bases and J dropped 1; count of bases not matched to a gene: 5. Germline CDR1 and CDR2: SGHAT and FQNNGV. This CDR3 is 17 amino acids long. The CDR3 coding sequence is TGTGCCAGCAGCTCAGGACTAGCGGGGGACGGCACAGATACGCAGTATTTT. It encodes CASSSGLAGDGTDTQYF.

The CDR3 DNA reads TGTGCCAGCAGTGCCTACCAGCGGGGCTATGGCTACACCTTC. Its protein is CASSAYQRGYGYTF. The chain combines TRBV27 with TRBJ1-2; D remains ambiguous. This CDR3 comprises 14 residues. The germline V gene has CDR1 MNHEY and CDR2 SMNVEV (reference sequence). Trimming stripped 5 bases from V and 4 bases from J, with 14 bases between.

The V and J genes are TRBV6-5 and TRBJ2-7; D unclear. V was shortened by 0 bases and J by 3 bases, with 6 bases between the two germline ends. The CDR3 consists of 13 residues. CDR1 is MNHEY and CDR2 is SVGAGI in the germline V gene. In DNA, the CDR3 is TGTGCCAGCAGTTACTCGGGCATCTACGAGCAGTACTTC. This gives the protein CASSYSGIYEQYF.

The V and J genes are TRBV27 and TRBJ1-2, with 10 bases lining up with TRBD1. This CDR3 has 15 residues. The J segment lost 5 bases and the V segment lost 5 bases, leaving 8 bases of the junction unmatched. Germline V gene sequence: CDR1 MNHEY, CDR2 SMNVEV (reference sequence). CDR3 protein: CASSPTRQGAYGYTF. In DNA, the CDR3 is TGTGCCAGCAGTCCCACTCGACAGGGGGCTTATGGCTACACCTTC.

This chain links TRBV16 with TRBJ2-4, with D possibly matching TRBD2 (7 bases). This CDR3 region has 16 residues. Trimming stripped 3 bases from V and 0 bases from J, with 12 bases between. Germline CDR1 and CDR2: KGHSY and FQNENV. CDR3 amino acids: CASSQAGAVAKNIQYF. The CDR3 nucleotides read TGTGCCAGCAGCCAGGCGGGGGCCGTAGCCAAAAACATTCAGTACTTC.

The J gene is TRBJ1-6, the V gene TRBV30; maybe TRBD1 (6 bases). The CDR3 totals 15 residues. V lost 2 bases and J 7 bases, leaving 15 bases between the germline ends. The germline CDR1 and CDR2 sequences are GTSNPN and SVGIG (reference sequence). The DNA for the CDR3 is TGTGCCTGGAGTTATCAGGGGTTCGGCAATTCACCCCTCCACTTT. This sequence encodes CAWSYQGFGNSPLHF.

This clone appeared once. CDR3 nucleotides: TGTGCCAGCAGCTTAGAGGCAGGGGGCGGCGAGCAGTACTTC. Its protein product is CASSLEAGGGEQYF. The V and J genes are TRBV7-2 and TRBJ2-7; TRBD1 aligns across 8 bases. V lost 1 base, J lost 6 bases, and 5 bases stayed unmatched. Per the germline V gene, CDR1 is SGHTA and CDR2 is FQGNSA. The CDR3 has 14 amino acids.

The rearrangement uses TRBV18 and TRBJ1-3; D gene ambiguous. The V gene lost 2 bases and the J gene lost 1 base, with 15 bases spanning the gap. Germline loops: CDR1 KGHSH, CDR2 LQKENI. The CDR3 runs to 17 residues. The CDR3 DNA reads TGTGCCAGCTCACCATTGAGAGCAGGCCTATCTGGAAACACCATATATTTT. Its translation is CASSPLRAGLSGNTIYF.

In its sample, this clone was seen once. The chain has TRBV7-2 and TRBJ1-1; D unclear. This CDR3 contains 16 residues. The V gene lost 5 bases and the J gene lost 1 base, with 17 bases spanning the gap. CDR1 and CDR2 from the germline V gene are SGHTA and FQGNSA. The CDR3 protein is CASSQTPTFRNTEAFF. For the CDR3, the DNA is TGTGCCAGCAGCCAAACACCGACATTCCGGAACACTGAAGCTTTCTTT.

V usage is TRBV7-6 and J usage is TRBJ2-3; a possible D gene is TRBD1 (6 bases). This CDR3 is 15 amino acids long. The ends were cut back, 4 bases at V and 6 bases at J, with 17 bases in the middle. Germline CDR1 is SGHVS and CDR2 is FNYEAQ. DNA for the CDR3: TGTGCCAGCAGCTCAACAGGGCTCCCAGTGGATACGCAGTATTTT. Translated, it gives CASSSTGLPVDTQYF.

The genes are TRBV4-1 and TRBJ2-7; TRBD1 agrees at 7 bases. From germline, CDR1 is MGHRA and CDR2 YSYEKL. CDR3 length: 19 amino acids. V lost 2 bases and J lost 0; bases outside the gene matches: 16. The CDR3 DNA reads as TGCGCCAGCAGCCAAATAAGCCAGGACAGGAGGTCATTCTCCTACGAGCAGTACTTC. Encoded protein: CASSQISQDRRSFSYEQYF.

The gene calls are TRBV30 and TRBJ1-2; unclear D gene. Germline V gene sequence: CDR1 GTSNPN, CDR2 SVGIG (reference sequence). This CDR3 contains 15 residues. V lost 1 base and J lost 0, with 12 bases in between. DNA of the CDR3: TGTGCCTGGAGTGATGTGTCAGGAACTAACTATGGCTACACCTTC. Protein product: CAWSDVSGTNYGYTF.

The chain combines TRBV14 with TRBJ1-1, with D uncertain. Trimming left V 4 bases short and J 5 bases short, with 17 bases between. Germline CDR1 and CDR2: SGHDN and FVKESK. The CDR3 is made up of 15 amino acids. CDR3 bases: TGTGCCAGCAGCCCCACGAAAGCAAGAGGGACTGAAGCTTTCTTT. It is translated as CASSPTKARGTEAFF.

The rearrangement links TRBV19 to TRBJ2-1; TRBD2 matches at 7 bases. The V gene's germline CDR1 is LNHDA and CDR2 SQIVND (reference sequence). V gave up 3 bases and J gave up 8 bases; unmatched junction bases: 7. CDR3 length equals 14 residues. CDR3 loop: CASSIWSGDYEQFF. The CDR3 DNA reads TGTGCCAGTAGTATTTGGAGCGGGGACTATGAGCAGTTCTTC.

The sample holds many counts of this clone. This rearrangement joins TRBV30 to TRBJ1-1; no definite D call. Germline V gene lookup returns CDR1 GTSNPN and CDR2 SVGIG (reference sequence). The CDR3 has 13 amino acids. V was clipped by 0 bases and J by 1 base, with 6 bases between them. The CDR3 loop is CAWSVHENTEAFF. The CDR3 DNA is TGTGCCTGGAGTGTACATGAGAACACTGAAGCTTTCTTT. The full variable domain, with the rest looked up from reference TRBV30 and TRBJ1-1, is SQTIHQWPATLVQPVGSPLSLECTVEGTSNPNLYWYRQAAGRGLQLLFYSVGIGQISSEVPQNLSASRPQDRQFILSSKKLLLSDSGFYLCAWSVHENTEAFFGQGTRLTVV.

The chain has TRBV5-4 and TRBJ2-5; 10 bases are shared with TRBD1. V lost 0 bases, J lost 2 bases, and 7 bases stayed unmatched. The CDR3 is made up of 17 amino acids. Germline V gives CDR1 SGHNT, CDR2 YYREEE (reference sequence). This chain's CDR3 is CASSLGPRQGAQETQYF. CDR3 bases: TGTGCCAGCAGCTTGGGGCCCCGACAGGGGGCTCAAGAGACCCAGTACTTC. The variable domain in full, with the rest retrieved from reference TRBV5-4 and TRBJ2-5, is ETGVTQSPTHLIKTRGQQVTLRCSSQSGHNTVSWYQQALGQGPQFIFQYYREEENGRGNFPPRFSGLQFPNYSSELNVNALELDDSALYLCASSLGPRQGAQETQYFGPGTRLLVL.

V and J are TRBV2 and TRBJ1-4; D is unclear. Germline-derived CDR1 and CDR2 are SNHLY and FYNNEI. The CDR3 is 12 residues long. V was shortened by 10 bases and J by 4 bases, with 10 bases between the two germline ends. Written as DNA, the CDR3 is TGTGCCACCACTAGGGTTAATGAAAAACTGTTTTTT. It encodes CATTRVNEKLFF.

The chain carries TRBV4-1 and TRBJ1-4; 7 bases map to TRBD1. J was trimmed by 4 bases and V by 4 bases; bases with no gene match: 3. The CDR3 length is 14 residues. Looked up from germline, CDR1 is MGHRA and CDR2 is YSYEKL. The CDR3, as DNA: TGCGCCAGCAGCCGGACAGGACTTAATGAAAAACTGTTTTTT. It translates to CASSRTGLNEKLFF.

The gene calls are TRBV5-1 and TRBJ1-1; no reliable D call. The V end was cut by 6 bases, the J end by 2 bases, with 11 bases between. There are 13 residues in the CDR3. Germline V CDR1 and CDR2: SGHRS, YFSETQ. The CDR3 spells CASNIEGNTEAFF. The CDR3 nucleotides are TGCGCCAGCAACATTGAGGGAAACACTGAAGCTTTCTTT.

The rearrangement joins TRBV27 to TRBJ1-2, with D unclear. The V gene lost 8 bases and the J gene lost 2 bases, with 12 bases spanning the gap. Germline lookup yields CDR1 MNHEY and CDR2 SMNVEV (reference sequence). The CDR3 consists of 13 residues. The CDR3 DNA reads as TGTGCCAGCGCACTCCTTCCGAACTATGGCTACACCTTC. Amino acids: CASALLPNYGYTF.